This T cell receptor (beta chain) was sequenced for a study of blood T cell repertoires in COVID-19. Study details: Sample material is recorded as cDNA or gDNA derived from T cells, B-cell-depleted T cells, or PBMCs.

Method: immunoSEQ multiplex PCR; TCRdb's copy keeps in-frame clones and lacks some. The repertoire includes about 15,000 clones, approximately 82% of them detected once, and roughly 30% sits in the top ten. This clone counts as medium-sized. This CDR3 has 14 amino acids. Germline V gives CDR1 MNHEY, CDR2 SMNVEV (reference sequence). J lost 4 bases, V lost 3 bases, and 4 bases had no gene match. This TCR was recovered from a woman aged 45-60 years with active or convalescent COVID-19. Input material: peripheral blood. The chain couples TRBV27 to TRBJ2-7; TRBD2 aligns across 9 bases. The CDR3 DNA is TGTGCCAGCAGTTTTAGACTAGCGGCTTACGAGCAGTACTTC. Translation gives CASSFRLAAYEQYF.